This TCR beta chain comes out of a study of T cell changes during pregnancy in multiple sclerosis. Measured with immunoSEQ multiplex PCR; TCRdb has only the in-frame clones, and not every one. The sample has about 51,000 clones; around 93% are singletons. Germline lookup yields CDR1 SGHDT and CDR2 YYEEEE. V lost 0 bases and J 5 bases, leaving 12 bases between the germline ends. The CDR3 sequence is 15 residues long. The origin of this receptor is a female donor with multiple sclerosis, enrolled in a pregnancy study. The sequenced sample was peripheral blood, obtained in the second trimester of pregnancy. This chain uses TRBV5-6 with TRBJ2-1; D is possibly TRBD1 (5 bases). The CDR3 region is CASSLVTESHNEQFF. The DNA for the CDR3 is TGTGCCAGCAGCTTGGTGACAGAGTCTCACAATGAGCAGTTCTTC.